The present T cell receptor beta chain was sequenced within a study of Graves' ophthalmopathy and Graves' hyperthyroidism. Study as a whole: Peripheral blood was collected at initial diagnosis, before any treatment.

General study results and limits: In predicting ophthalmopathy progression, the model reached 70% to 71% sensitivity and around 72% specificity. From stable hyperthyroidism, ophthalmopathy was separated by a 13-signature model with around 90% sensitivity and around 80% specificity.

The study amplified TCR beta CDR3 regions using RNA transcripts. HTBI-primed RT-PCR formed the first round, and a multiplex PCR formed the second. Using its own MiXCR run on the multiplex PCR reads, TCRdb lists one record per CDR3 protein. The top ten clones hold over 7.5% of a sample with about 210,000 distinct CDR3 sequences, around 30% of them seen once. Between the trimmed V and J ends, which lost 6 bases and 1 base, there was a span of 12 bases. CDR1 is MNHEY, CDR2 SMNVEV, per germline (reference sequence). The CDR3 runs 14 residues. Ten or more counts support this clonotype. Antigen specificity is unknown.

This chain joins TRBV27 and TRBJ1-1; D might be TRBD1 (6 bases). This receptor was obtained from a man aged 50-59 years with Graves' ophthalmopathy. The sample taken for sequencing was peripheral blood. CDR3 DNA sequence: TGTGCCAGCAGGGACAGAAGTCCGAACACTGAAGCTTTCTTT. Amino acid sequence: CASRDRSPNTEAFF.